A selection of T cell receptor beta chains follows, all from one sample in a study of beta chain features in type 1 diabetes. Produced via immunoSEQ multiplex PCR; TCRdb's table is partial and in-frame only. The repertoire holds roughly 340,000 clones, over 9.5% seen once, with 0.0095% to 0.013% in the top ten. The sample comprised naive CD4+ T cells from blood. The receptors come from a woman aged 18-35 years with type 1 diabetes. CDR3s include the opening cysteine and the closing phenylalanine or tryptophan. The order of the fields is clone size, J gene, D gene, V gene, CDR3 DNA, CDR3 protein. The D gene is left open where the match is weak. Some rows have no size entry. The others give once, few or many, or a class for an expanded clone.

NA TRBJ1-6 NA TRBV5-4 TGTGCCAGCAGCTTGGACGCCTACTCGGGATCACCCCTCCACTTT CASSLDAYSGSPLHF
few TRBJ1-1 NA TRBV7-6 TGTGCCAGCAGCTTAGTCGGGGTCCGGAACACTGAAGCTTTCTTT CASSLVGVRNTEAFF
few TRBJ2-1 NA TRBV2 TGTGCCGTAGGGACATACAATGAGCAGTTCTTC CAVGTYNEQFF
few TRBJ2-5 TRBD2 TRBV6-5 TGTGCCAGCAGCTTCGGGAGGCAGAAAGAGACCCAGTACTTC CASSFGRQKETQYF
NA TRBJ1-5 NA TRBV19 TGTGCCAGTAGTATGGTTCGACAGAGCAATCAGCCCCAGCATTTT CASSMVRQSNQPQHF
NA TRBJ2-3 NA TRBV18 TGTGCCAGCTCACCGTTTAGAGCAGATACGCAGTATTTT CASSPFRADTQYF
NA TRBJ2-5 NA TRBV19 TGTGCCAGTAGTATTCGAGAGACCCAGTACTTC CASSIRETQYF
NA TRBJ2-7 TRBD1 TRBV19 TGTGCCAGTAGTCATGGGGGACAGGACTTTCGGGAGCAGTACTTC CASSHGGQDFREQYF
NA TRBJ1-3 NA TRBV6-5 TGTGCCAGCACGGGGGCTGGAAACACCATATATTTT CASTGAGNTIYF
NA TRBJ2-7 TRBD2 TRBV7-6 TGTGCCAGCACCATAGGACTAGCGGGATACGAGCAGTACTTC CASTIGLAGYEQYF
few TRBJ1-2 NA TRBV6-4 TGTGCCAGCAGCCAGGGATCTAACTATGGCTACACCTTC CASSQGSNYGYTF
NA TRBJ2-3 TRBD1 TRBV6-1 TGTGCCAGCAGTGAACAGGGGGACCTAATCACAGATACGCAGTATTTT CASSEQGDLITDTQYF
NA TRBJ2-1 NA TRBV7-9 TGTGCCAGCAGCCTCCGCCCAGGCAAGGATGAGCAGTTCTTC CASSLRPGKDEQFF
NA TRBJ2-3 TRBD1 TRBV5-4 TGTGCCAGCAGCTTGGCCCTGGACAGGCGCACAGATACGCAGTATTTT CASSLALDRRTDTQYF
NA TRBJ2-7 NA TRBV7-9 TGTGCCAGCAGCCCAAAGACAGACTACGAGCAGTACTTC CASSPKTDYEQYF
few TRBJ1-2 TRBD1 TRBV10-3 TGTGCCATAAAAGACAGGGCGGATGGCTACACCTTC CAIKDRADGYTF
NA TRBJ2-7 NA TRBV4-2 TGTGCCAGCAGCCAAGTCGCGAGCTCCTACGAGCAGTACTTC CASSQVASSYEQYF
NA TRBJ1-1 NA TRBV29-1 TGCAGCGTTGAGAGGGCTGAAGCTTTCTTT CSVERAEAFF
NA TRBJ2-5 NA TRBV4-1 TGCGCCAGCAGCCACCCGAAAGCGGAGCTCCAAGAGACCCAGTACTTC CASSHPKAELQETQYF
NA TRBJ2-7 NA TRBV11-2 TGTGCCAGCAGCTTAGAGGGGGCCTCCTACGAGCAGTACTTC CASSLEGASYEQYF
few TRBJ2-7 NA TRBV4-3 TGCGCCCCGCGGCGCGTACGGAGCTCCTACGAGCAGTACTTC CAPRRVRSSYEQYF
few TRBJ2-3 NA TRBV28 TGTGCCAGCAGTGCAAGACAGGTTAGAACAGATACGCAGTATTTT CASSARQVRTDTQYF
NA TRBJ2-5 TRBD1 TRBV28 TGTGCCAGCAGGACAGGGATCGAAGAGACCCAGTACTTC CASRTGIEETQYF
NA TRBJ2-3 NA TRBV19 TGTGCCAGTAGCCCAGGGACTGGAGATACGCAGTATTTT CASSPGTGDTQYF
NA TRBJ1-2 NA TRBV2 TGTGCCAGCAAGGAGTCTAACTATGGCTACACCTTC CASKESNYGYTF
NA TRBJ2-4 TRBD2 TRBV29-1 TGCAGCGTTGCCACTAGCGGTCTAAACATTCAGTACTTC CSVATSGLNIQYF
NA TRBJ2-5 TRBD2 TRBV9 TGTGCCAGCAGCGTAGGGCTAGCGGGGGGAGAGGAGACCCAGTACTTC CASSVGLAGGEETQYF
NA TRBJ1-5 NA TRBV18 TGTGCCAGCTCACCCCCGGGAACGACCAGTCAGCCCCAGCATTTT CASSPPGTTSQPQHF
few TRBJ2-5 NA TRBV12-5 TGTGCTAGTGGGCAGGGGACCCAAGAGACCCAGTACTTC CASGQGTQETQYF
few TRBJ2-5 TRBD2 TRBV7-2 TGTGCCAGCAGCTTGACTAGCGGCCAAGAGACCCAGTACTTC CASSLTSGQETQYF
NA TRBJ2-1 NA TRBV7-9 TGTGCCAGCAGCTTAATACTAGACCCCAATGAGCAGTTCTTC CASSLILDPNEQFF
NA TRBJ2-1 TRBD2 TRBV28 TGTGCCAGCACCGGCCCGGGGGGCTACAATGAGCAGTTCTTC CASTGPGGYNEQFF
NA TRBJ2-1 TRBD1 TRBV9 TGTGCCAGCAGCGCCTACAGGGGGCGCGTCGATGAGCAGTTCTTC CASSAYRGRVDEQFF
few TRBJ2-1 NA TRBV29-1 TGCAGCGTTCAAGGTATTCGGGCCTACAATGAGCAGTTCTTC CSVQGIRAYNEQFF
NA TRBJ1-5 NA TRBV19 TGTGCCAGTAGTAAGGCAGGGGTACGCAATCAGCCCCAGCATTTT CASSKAGVRNQPQHF
once TRBJ1-4 NA TRBV7-2 TGTGCCAGCAGCTTAGTTGCTGGGGCACTGTTTTTT CASSLVAGALFF
NA TRBJ1-2 TRBD1 TRBV20-1 TGCAGTGCTAGGGACAGGGCTCGCTACACCTTC CSARDRARYTF
few TRBJ2-7 NA TRBV18 TGTGCCAGCTCACCAAAGGACAGTCGCAGTGAGCAGTACTTC CASSPKDSRSEQYF
few TRBJ2-3 TRBD1 TRBV5-4 TGTGCCAGCAGTTCGGGACAGAGGACAGATACGCAGTATTTT CASSSGQRTDTQYF
few TRBJ2-1 NA TRBV18 TGTGCCAGCTCACCTCAGGGTAATGAGCAGTTCTTC CASSPQGNEQFF
few TRBJ2-7 NA TRBV29-1 TGCAGCGTTGAAGCCTCCTCCTCCTACGAGCAGTACTTC CSVEASSSYEQYF
few TRBJ1-5 NA TRBV19 TGTGCCAGTAGTACGGCAGCGACTCAGCCCCAGCATTTT CASSTAATQPQHF
few TRBJ2-7 TRBD1 TRBV5-6 TGTGCCAGCAGCAAAAGGACAGGGTACGAGCAGTACTTC CASSKRTGYEQYF
NA TRBJ2-5 NA TRBV6-6 TGTGCCAGCAGTTACGGAGGGTCCTCGGAGACCCAGTACTTC CASSYGGSSETQYF
few TRBJ2-7 TRBD1 TRBV25-1 TGTGCCTCCAAGGGATTGGACAGGGGTTACGAGCAGTACTTC CASKGLDRGYEQYF
few TRBJ1-5 NA TRBV28 TGTGCCAGCAGTCCCCTCGGGGGTGGGAGCAATCAGCCCCAGCATTTT CASSPLGGGSNQPQHF
few TRBJ2-2 TRBD2 TRBV4-1 TGCGCCAGCAGCCAAACACCGGGACTAGGGGCCGGGGAGCTGTTTTTT CASSQTPGLGAGELFF
few TRBJ2-1 NA TRBV21-1 NA CASSKWWGVGNEQFF
NA TRBJ1-1 NA TRBV4-3 TGCGCCAGCAGCGGAATCCGGGGGGAAGCTTTCTTT CASSGIRGEAFF